Described below is a single TCR beta chain sequence and its context. This entry comes from a study of Ad26.COV2.S vaccination and SARS-CoV-2 variants. This sample's treatment: approximately 18 received Ad26.COV2.S at low or high dose, single or two shots; several received placebo; per-sample allocation not given. Sample collection was performed on day 63 after the first vaccine or placebo injection. Based in Boston, the donor was an adult of 18-55 years. Method: immunoSEQ multiplex PCR; TCRdb's copy keeps in-frame clones and lacks some. The sample carries some 520,000 clones, roughly 85% recorded once. The input for sequencing was peripheral blood, taken in a trial of Ad26.COV2.S vaccine versus placebo. The source is a person between 18 and 65 years old who received the Ad26.COV2.S COVID-19 vaccine or a placebo.

The CDR3 here is CASSQDLGVNYGYTF. In nucleotides, the CDR3 is TGCGCCAGCAGCCAAGATCTGGGGGTTAACTATGGCTACACCTTC. V usage is TRBV4-1 and J usage is TRBJ1-2; D may be TRBD1 (5 bases). Trimming cost V 0 bases and J 1 base, with 9 bases left between them. Germline V gives CDR1 MGHRA, CDR2 YSYEKL. The CDR3 consists of 15 residues.